The sequence of this T cell receptor beta chain was determined in a study of blood T cell repertoires in COVID-19. Study summary: Donors in the United States, Italy and Spain gave samples during acute or convalescent COVID-19.

The CDR3 has 15 amino acids. Profiling relied on immunoSEQ multiplex PCR, and the TCRdb table lists in-frame clones only, not all of them. The sample lists some 320,000 clones, around nine tenths occurring once. Adults between roughly 18 and 89 years of age took part from about two dozen US areas. Either two negative PCRs, clearance, or symptom resolution qualified Cohort 3 donors as recovered. The clonotype was recovered from a man between 60 and 75 years old who had recovered from COVID-19. The J gene is TRBJ2-1, the V gene TRBV21-1; TRBD1, the D gene given by the table, was not confirmed from the DNA. TRBV21-1 constitutes a pseudogene. The specimen was PBMCs or T cells enriched from blood (not recorded which). The CDR3, as DNA: TGTGCCAGCAGCAAAGGGGGACAGGGATACAATGAGCAGTTCTTC. Amino acid sequence: CASSKGGQGYNEQFF.